This T cell receptor beta chain was sequenced in a study of T-cell reconstitution after alpha-beta-depleted transplantation in children. A library of TCRbeta sequences, prepared with unique molecular identifiers, was generated. MiXCR was run by TCRdb on the PCR reads, yielding one entry per CDR3 protein. Of over 550,000 distinct CDR3 sequences in the sample, 10% were seen once. This clonotype turned up a few times. The V and J ends lost 4 bases and 7 bases respectively, with 14 bases between them. This CDR3 has 14 residues. CDR1 and CDR2 (germline): SEHNR, FQNEAQ (reference sequence). The sequence came from a human donor who donated a stem cell graft to a child with acute myeloid leukemia. The input for sequencing was PBMCs from the stem cell graft donor, taken from the stem cell graft. The chain is built from TRBV7-9 and TRBJ1-5; a possible D gene is TRBD1 (5 bases). The CDR3 nucleotides read TGTGCCAGCAGCTCCTCAGGGATGGGACAGCCCCAGCATTTT. Protein product: CASSSSGMGQPQHF.